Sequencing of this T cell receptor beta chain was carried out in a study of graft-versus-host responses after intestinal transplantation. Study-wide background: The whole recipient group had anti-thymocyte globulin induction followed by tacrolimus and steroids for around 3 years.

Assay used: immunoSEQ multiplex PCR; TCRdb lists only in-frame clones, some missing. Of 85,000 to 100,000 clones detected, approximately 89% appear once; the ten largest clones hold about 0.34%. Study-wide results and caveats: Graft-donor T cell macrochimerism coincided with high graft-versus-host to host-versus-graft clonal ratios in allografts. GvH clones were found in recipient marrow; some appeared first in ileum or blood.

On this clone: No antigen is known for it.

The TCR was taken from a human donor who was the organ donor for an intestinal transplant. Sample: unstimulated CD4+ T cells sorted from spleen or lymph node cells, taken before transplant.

As DNA, the CDR3 is TGCGCCAGCAGCCGAAACAGGGGGAATAGCAATCAGCCCCAGCATTTT. Amino acids: CASSRNRGNSNQPQHF. The chain is built from TRBV4-1 and TRBJ1-5; 8 nucleotides agree with TRBD1. Per germline, CDR1 MGHRA and CDR2 YSYEKL. This CDR3 comprises 16 residues. V gave up 4 bases and J gave up 0 bases; unmatched junction bases: 5.